This T cell receptor beta chain was documented in a study of T cells in Graves' hyperthyroidism and ophthalmopathy. Study results and caveats: Ophthalmopathy was distinguished from stable hyperthyroidism by 13 V-J signatures. Most thyroid-expanded clonotypes above 0.001 were also found in blood.

The TCR beta CDR3 regions underwent amplification using RNA transcripts as the source. The TCR CDR3 was amplified in a first-round RT-PCR using the HTBI primer set. TCRdb fed the multiplex PCR reads into MiXCR, producing one record per CDR3 protein. In the table there are roughly 260,000 distinct CDR3 sequences, about 14% of which are singletons. Hyperthyroidism patients were newly diagnosed, had disease duration under 2 months, and were aged 18 to 65 years. This clonotype was picked up a small number of times. Its specificity is unknown. V trimming: 3 bases; J trimming: 3 bases; junction bases outside the gene matches: 9. Germline values: CDR1 LNHDA, CDR2 SQIVND (reference sequence). This CDR3 contains 18 residues.

The sample comprised blood. The receptor was isolated from a woman aged 40 to 49 with Graves' hyperthyroidism that later progressed to Graves' ophthalmopathy. This chain uses TRBV19 with TRBJ2-1; 12 positions agree with TRBD2. CDR3 nucleotides: TGTGCCAGTAGTATTGTCCCTAAGACTAGCGGGAGCTACAATGAGCAGTTCTTC. Residues: CASSIVPKTSGSYNEQFF.